This record concerns one TCR beta chain sequence. Its antigen remains unknown. Autoimmune disease history or systemic immunosuppression led to patients being barred. Blood samples were obtained at baseline, cycle 4 day 1, and cycle 7 day 1. The data were taken from a study of OX40 agonist ivuxolimab in advanced cancers. Study-level results: Expanded clones were, on average, more numerous among CD8+ T cells than CD4+. In a subset of nonresponders, normalized T-cell clonal expansion was also low.

V was shortened by 4 bases and J by 5 bases, with 18 bases between the two germline ends. The CDR3 is 15 amino acids. CDR1 and CDR2 from the germline V gene are SGHRS and YFSETQ. The table came from immunoSEQ multiplex PCR; TCRdb's copy has only in-frame clones and leaves some out. The table lists some 46,000 clones, about 86% of them singletons, with about a third in the top ten. The chain has TRBV5-1 and TRBJ2-5; maybe TRBD1 (7 bases). The material sequenced was CD4+ or CD8+ T cells sorted from blood, taken in a trial of the OX40 agonist ivuxolimab. This TCR derives from an adult with an advanced solid tumor such as melanoma, head and neck, liver or kidney cancer. The CDR3 coding sequence is TGCGCCAGCAGCCCGGGGGACAGTGGGAGGGAGACCCAGTACTTC. The encoded protein is CASSPGDSGRETQYF.